This record covers a single TCR beta chain. Produced via immunoSEQ multiplex PCR; TCRdb's table is partial and in-frame only. Of more than 55,000 clones in the sample, 70% to 90% were seen once. CDR1 is MNHEY, CDR2 SVGAGI, per germline. The V gene lost 6 bases and the J gene lost 4 bases, with 5 bases spanning the gap. The CDR3 runs to 11 residues. These data come from a study of OX40 agonist ivuxolimab in advanced cancers. The origin of this receptor is an adult with an advanced solid tumor such as melanoma, head and neck, liver or kidney cancer. The source material was CD4+ or CD8+ T cells sorted from blood, sampled in a trial of the OX40 agonist ivuxolimab. The rearrangement links TRBV6-5 to TRBJ2-3, with D unresolved. The CDR3 here is CASRTSDTQYF. In DNA form, the CDR3 reads TGTGCCAGCAGGACTTCAGATACGCAGTATTTT.